This is a list of T cell receptor beta chains from one sample in a study of blood T cell repertoires in COVID-19. The assay was immunoSEQ multiplex PCR, and TCRdb's table has in-frame clones only and misses some. The data hold around 300,000 clones, with approximately 91% observed a single time. Sequencing input: peripheral blood. These receptors were collected from a man between 18 and 29 years old with active or convalescent COVID-19. CDR3s include the opening cysteine and the closing phenylalanine or tryptophan. A D gene is named only where the DNA matches it firmly. Part of the rows lack a size; the others show once, few, many or a class for expanded clones.

V: TRBV7-8
D: .
J: TRBJ2-5
size: .
DNA: TGTGCCAGCAGCTTCTATCGTGTGGGCGGGGAGAAGTCTTTTAAAGAGACCCAGTACTTC
CDR3: CASSFYRVGGEKSFKETQYF

V: TRBV5-1
D: .
J: TRBJ1-1
size: few
DNA: TGCGCCAGCAGCTTGGTACAGTTTCGCACTGAAGGCGTCTTT
CDR3: CASSLVQFRTEGVF

V: TRBV2
D: TRBD1
J: TRBJ1-5
size: .
DNA: TGTGCCAGCACAGAGGAAGGGACAGGGGCCGGTCAGCCCCAGCATTTT
CDR3: CASTEEGTGAGQPQHF

V: TRBV11-2
D: .
J: TRBJ2-5
size: .
DNA: TGTGCCAGCAGGCTAATACGGACTACCCAAGAGACCCAGTACTTC
CDR3: CASRLIRTTQETQYF

V: TRBV19
D: .
J: TRBJ2-3
size: .
DNA: TGTGCCAGTGGTGGGGCTACACACTCGGATACGCAGTATTTT
CDR3: CASGGATHSDTQYF

V: TRBV5-4
D: TRBD1
J: TRBJ2-1
size: .
DNA: TGTGCCAGCAGCTGGGGACAGAGAGGAGGCAATGAGCAGTTCTTC
CDR3: CASSWGQRGGNEQFF

V: TRBV7-9
D: .
J: TRBJ1-1
size: few
DNA: TGTGCCAGCAGAGAGGGACAGAACACTGAAGCTTTCTTT
CDR3: CASREGQNTEAFF

V: TRBV13
D: TRBD2
J: TRBJ2-1
size: .
DNA: TGTGCCAGCAGCCTACTACTAGCGGGGGGGCCGAGTGAGCAGTTCTTC
CDR3: CASSLLLAGGPSEQFF

V: TRBV27
D: .
J: TRBJ2-2
size: once
DNA: TGTGCCAGCAGTTCTGTCGTGGGACTGAACACCGGGGAGCTGTTTTTT
CDR3: CASSSVVGLNTGELFF

V: TRBV14
D: .
J: TRBJ1-1
size: .
DNA: TGTGCCAGCAGCCAATCGAGAAACACTGAAGCTTTCTTT
CDR3: CASSQSRNTEAFF

V: TRBV19
D: .
J: TRBJ2-7
size: .
DNA: TGTGCCAGTAGTTCGACCGGGGTCCACCCGGATTACGAGCAGTACTTC
CDR3: CASSSTGVHPDYEQYF

V: TRBV13
D: TRBD2
J: TRBJ2-3
size: .
DNA: TGTGCCAGCAGCTCCAGGACTAGCTCCTCAGAAGCAGATACGCAGTATTTT
CDR3: CASSSRTSSSEADTQYF

V: TRBV9
D: TRBD2
J: TRBJ2-2
size: .
DNA: TGTGCCAGCAGCTCGAGGCAGTTTCGCGGGGGGTTCGGGGAGCTGTTTTTT
CDR3: CASSSRQFRGGFGELFF

V: TRBV4-1
D: .
J: TRBJ2-2
size: once
DNA: TGCGCCAGCAGCCAGGCATTGAACACCGGGGAGCTGTTTTTT
CDR3: CASSQALNTGELFF

V: TRBV2
D: .
J: TRBJ1-6
size: .
DNA: TGTGCCAGCAGTGAAAATCGAGCTTTGGGGGGAAATTCACCCCTCCACTTT
CDR3: CASSENRALGGNSPLHF

V: TRBV6-7
D: .
J: TRBJ1-6
size: few
DNA: TGTGCCAGCCGCAAGACAGAGTATAATTCACCCCTCCACTTT
CDR3: CASRKTEYNSPLHF

V: TRBV6-5
D: TRBD1
J: TRBJ2-7
size: .
DNA: TGTGCCACCTCCCCGACAGGGCCTTGGAACGAGCAGTACTTC
CDR3: CATSPTGPWNEQYF

V: TRBV23-1
D: .
J: TRBJ1-1
size: .
DNA: TGCGCCAGCACCCTACGGACCGGGAGCACTGAAGCTTTCTTT
CDR3: CASTLRTGSTEAFF

V: TRBV6-5
D: TRBD1
J: TRBJ1-1
size: .
DNA: TGTGCCAGCAGTCAGCGACAGGGGGCTGAAGCTTTCTTT
CDR3: CASSQRQGAEAFF

V: TRBV4-1
D: .
J: TRBJ1-4
size: few
DNA: TGCGCCAGCAGCCGAAATACAGGGAATGAAAAACTGTTTTTT
CDR3: CASSRNTGNEKLFF

V: TRBV12-3/TRBV12-4
D: .
J: TRBJ1-3
size: .
DNA: TGTGCCAGCACAAGGAGCTCTGGAAACACCATATATTTT
CDR3: CASTRSSGNTIYF

V: TRBV9
D: TRBD2
J: TRBJ2-5
size: .
DNA: TGTGCCAGCAGCGTTAGCGGGGGGATGGAGACCCAGTACTTC
CDR3: CASSVSGGMETQYF

V: TRBV4-1
D: .
J: TRBJ2-6
size: .
DNA: TGCGCCAGCACACCCGGGACTCAGACGGGAGGGGCCAACGTCCTGACTTTC
CDR3: CASTPGTQTGGANVLTF

V: TRBV5-1
D: TRBD2
J: TRBJ2-5
size: .
DNA: TGCGCCAGCAGCTTGGCCTTAGCGGGCCCCACAAATCAAGAGACCCAGTACTTC
CDR3: CASSLALAGPTNQETQYF

V: TRBV19
D: TRBD1
J: TRBJ1-2
size: .
DNA: TGTGCCAGTAGTTACGGGACAGGGACCGGCTACACCTTC
CDR3: CASSYGTGTGYTF